What follows is one T cell receptor (beta chain) and its context. For the second PCR, which ran for roughly 6 to 11 cycles, a sample-barcoded 5' primer and a J-beta primer mix were used. TCRdb processed the 5' RACE reads anew with MiXCR; each CDR3 protein has one entry. The profile shows approximately 1.5 million distinct CDR3 sequences, around 40% of them singletons. CDR3 length: 13 amino acids. CDR1 and CDR2 (germline): SGHDN, FVKESK. Between the trimmed V and J ends, which lost 4 bases and 6 bases, there was a span of 10 bases. This sample was taken from a study of blood T cells in healthy people across ages.

Source material: blood. The TCR originated in a woman between 18 and 30 years old in good health. The chain recombines TRBV14 with TRBJ2-1; D perhaps matches TRBD2 (5 bases). DNA of the CDR3: TGTGCCAGCAGCCCTGGGAGTCTCAATGAGCAGTTCTTC. Translated: CASSPGSLNEQFF. Together with reference TRBV14 and TRBJ2-1, the CDR3 gives the full variable domain: EAGVTQFPSHSVIEKGQTVTLRCDPISGHDNLYWYRRVMGKEIKFLLHFVKESKQDESGMPNNRFLAERTGGTYSTLKVQPAELEDSGVYFCASSPGSLNEQFFGPGTRLTVL.